One and the same sample provided the 7 T cell receptor beta chains below, sequenced in a study of cytomegalovirus exposure and HLA in healthy donors. The PCR employed 60 Vbeta primers together with 13 Jbeta primers. Repertoires were generated with immunoSEQ multiplex PCR, while TCRdb's copy carries only in-frame clones and drops some. The sample holds approximately 100,000 clones, more than 60% seen once. The material sequenced was PBMCs. These receptors all come from a man between 60 and 75 years old in good health and CMV-seropositive.

The gene calls are TRBV2 and TRBJ2-5; the D gene is possibly TRBD2 (6 bases). This CDR3 region has 13 residues. Per germline, CDR1 SNHLY and CDR2 FYNNEI. V was cut by 11 bases and J by 2 bases, with 15 bases left in between. As DNA, the CDR3 is TGTGCCGACCAGATACTAGCACAAGAGACCCAGTACTTC. This codes for CADQILAQETQYF.

The chain uses TRBV11-2 and TRBJ2-3; D is uncertain. Germline V CDR1 and CDR2: SGHAT, FQNNGV. Trimming removed 5 bases at V and 11 bases at J, with 11 bases between. The CDR3 contains 11 residues. CDR3 residues: CASSPSSGQYF. The CDR3 DNA is TGTGCCAGCAGCCCCTCGAGTGGGCAGTATTTT.

The chain links TRBV7-8 to TRBJ2-5, with D possibly TRBD2 on 6 matching bases. The CDR3 is 14 residues long. Trimming took 4 bases from V and 3 from J, leaving 12 bases between them. In germline, CDR1 is SGHVS, CDR2 FQNEAQ. This CDR3 reads CASSSLPGEETQYF. The CDR3 DNA sequence: TGTGCCAGCAGCTCACTACCGGGGGAAGAGACCCAGTACTTC. The full variable domain, in which reference TRBV7-8 and TRBJ2-5 provide the parts outside the CDR3, is GAGVSQSPRYKVAKRGQDVALRCDPISGHVSLFWYQQALGQGPEFLTYFQNEAQLDKSGLPSDRFFAERPEGSVSTLKIQRTQQEDSAVYLCASSSLPGEETQYFGPGTRLLVL.

About this clone itself: A junction end diverges from the germline sequence, so it may reflect a read error. The chain couples TRBV7-9 to TRBJ2-5; TRBD2 aligns across 12 bases. The CDR3 has 15 amino acids. Germline V gives CDR1 SEHNR, CDR2 FQNEAQ (reference sequence). CDR3 bases: TGTTCCAGCAGCCCGACTAGCGGGGGTGGAGAGACCCAGTACTTC. It encodes CSSSPTSGGGETQYF.

This sequence joins TRBV5-1 and TRBJ1-5; 9 nucleotides line up with TRBD1. CDR1 SGHRS and CDR2 YFSETQ come from the germline V gene. With V trimmed by 3 bases and J by 2 bases, 0 bases remained unmatched. The CDR3 runs 14 residues. The CDR3 protein is CASSWTGGNQPQHF. The DNA of the CDR3 is TGCGCCAGCAGCTGGACAGGGGGCAATCAGCCCCAGCATTTT.

V and J are TRBV29-1 and TRBJ2-3; tentative D call: TRBD1 (6 bases). This CDR3 spans 16 amino acids. Trimming shortened V by 8 bases and J by 1 base, and 22 bases separated the two germline ends. Germline assignment: CDR1 SQVTM and CDR2 ANQGSEA. The CDR3 region has the DNA TGCAGCTTCGGGTTGGGAGTGGCAGGGGGCACAGATACGCAGTATTTT. Its translation: CSFGLGVAGGTDTQYF.

This sequence joins TRBV5-1 and TRBJ2-1, with D maybe TRBD1 (5 bases). The V end lost 0 bases, the J end lost 8 bases, and 12 bases lay between the germline ends. The CDR3 runs to 14 residues. Looked up from germline, CDR1 is SGHRS and CDR2 is YFSETQ. Written as DNA, the CDR3 is TGCGCCAGCAGCTTGGGGGGCATGACGGATGAGCAGTTCTTC. It is translated as CASSLGGMTDEQFF.